Below, 21 T cell receptor beta chains from the same sample are listed, as sequenced in a study of technical replicates of blood from a handful of donors. Assay: immunoSEQ multiplex PCR; the TCRdb copy retains only in-frame clones and omits some. The profile shows 85,000 to 95,000 clones, 96% of them singletons. The sample taken for sequencing was T cells isolated from PBMCs. These receptors originate from a human donor in good health.

The CDR3 sequence: CASSRDRDLLGAFF. In DNA form, the CDR3 reads TGCGCCAGCAGCCGGGACAGGGATCTTCTAGGGGCTTTCTTT. This chain connects TRBV5-1 to TRBJ1-1, with TRBD1 identical over 9 bases. Per the germline V gene, CDR1 is SGHRS and CDR2 is YFSETQ. J lost 11 bases, V lost 4 bases, and 12 bases had no gene match. The CDR3 runs 14 residues.

This sequence joins TRBV21-1 and TRBJ2-6; the table's D call, TRBD1, was not checked against the DNA. TRBV21-1 is labeled a pseudogene. This CDR3 contains 18 residues. The CDR3 loop reads CASSKVDREPSGANVLTF. As DNA, the CDR3 is TGTGCCAGCAGCAAAGTGGACAGGGAGCCCTCTGGGGCCAACGTCCTGACTTTC.

The chain is built from TRBV4-1 and TRBJ2-5; unclear D gene. The V end was cut by 1 base, the J end by 2 bases, with 8 bases between. CDR1 and CDR2 from the germline V gene are MGHRA and YSYEKL. This CDR3 has 14 amino acids. CDR3 region: CASSQVASQETQYF. For the CDR3, the DNA is TGCGCCAGCAGCCAAGTGGCCAGTCAAGAGACCCAGTACTTC.

The V gene is TRBV15, the J gene TRBJ1-5; D is ambiguous. The V end lost 8 bases, the J end lost 2 bases, and 10 bases lay between the germline ends. CDR1 is LNHNV and CDR2 is YYDKDF in the germline V gene (reference sequence). CDR3 size: 13 residues. CDR3 nucleotides: TGTGCCACCGCGGAGGGTCGCAATCAGCCCCAGCATTTT. Its translation is CATAEGRNQPQHF.

This chain links TRBV5-4 with TRBJ2-1; 10 bases are shared with TRBD2. CDR1 SGHNT and CDR2 YYREEE come from the germline V gene (reference sequence). V shed 0 bases and J 5 bases; nucleotides not matched to a gene: 5. The length of the CDR3 is 16 residues. The DNA for the CDR3 is TGTGCCAGCAGCTTGGCCGGACTAGCGGTAAACAATGAGCAGTTCTTC. Translation gives CASSLAGLAVNNEQFF. The full variable domain, with the rest looked up from reference TRBV5-4 and TRBJ2-1, is ETGVTQSPTHLIKTRGQQVTLRCSSQSGHNTVSWYQQALGQGPQFIFQYYREEENGRGNFPPRFSGLQFPNYSSELNVNALELDDSALYLCASSLAGLAVNNEQFFGPGTRLTVL.

This rearrangement joins TRBV19 to TRBJ2-7, with D tentatively TRBD1 (6 bases). CDR1 is LNHDA, CDR2 SQIVND, per germline (reference sequence). CDR3 length equals 17 residues. V shed 3 bases and J shed 1 base, with 19 bases lying between them. CDR3 region: CASSIIGLSDSSYEQYF. The CDR3 nucleotides are TGTGCCAGTAGTATCATTGGGTTATCGGACAGTTCCTACGAGCAGTACTTC.

The rearrangement uses TRBV5-4 and TRBJ2-3; 10 bases are shared with TRBD2. The V gene end was trimmed by 1 base and the J gene end by 0 bases; junction bases not matched to a gene: 8. Germline values: CDR1 SGHNT, CDR2 YYREEE (reference sequence). The CDR3 consists of 18 residues. The CDR3 here is CASSLSSGRWSSTDTQYF. The CDR3 nucleotides read TGTGCCAGCAGCTTGAGTAGCGGGAGGTGGAGTAGCACAGATACGCAGTATTTT.

The chain carries TRBV5-1 and TRBJ2-5, with D possibly matching TRBD2 (6 bases). Germline assignment: CDR1 SGHRS and CDR2 YFSETQ. This CDR3 has 12 amino acids. With 5 bases removed from V and 5 bases from J, the gap between germline ends came to 10 bases. Here the CDR3 reads CASSPGVETQYF. In DNA, the CDR3 is TGCGCCAGCAGTCCGGGGGTCGAGACCCAGTACTTC.

The chain is built from TRBV5-1 and TRBJ2-3; D might be TRBD1 (6 bases). The V gene lost 4 bases and the J gene lost 2 bases, with 11 bases spanning the gap. This CDR3 has 14 amino acids. Per germline, CDR1 SGHRS and CDR2 YFSETQ. The CDR3 is CASSRGGVTDTQYF. CDR3 DNA: TGCGCCAGCAGCCGAGGGGGTGTCACAGATACGCAGTATTTT.

V is TRBV5-1 and J is TRBJ2-2; 9 nucleotides line up with TRBD2. CDR1 SGHRS and CDR2 YFSETQ come from the germline V gene. J was trimmed by 0 bases and V by 7 bases; bases with no gene match: 4. The CDR3 extends over 15 amino acids. In DNA form, the CDR3 reads TGCGCCAGCCAAAAGCGGGAGGCGAACACCGGGGAGCTGTTTTTT. Its protein product is CASQKREANTGELFF. The whole variable domain, remainder taken from reference TRBV5-1 and TRBJ2-2, is KAGVTQTPRYLIKTRGQQVTLSCSPISGHRSVSWYQQTPGQGLQFLFEYFSETQRNKGNFPGRFSGRQFSNSRSEMNVSTLELGDSALYLCASQKREANTGELFFGEGSRLTVL.

The chain joins TRBV6-5 to TRBJ1-2; maybe TRBD1 (6 bases). Trimming pared 10 bases from V and 2 bases from J, leaving 20 bases between. Germline V lookup: CDR1 MNHEY, CDR2 SVGAGI. The CDR3 is 15 residues long. This CDR3 is CATKLQTGLNYGYTF. The CDR3 DNA reads as TGTGCCACTAAACTACAGACAGGTCTAAACTATGGCTACACCTTC.

The chain links TRBV7-9 to TRBJ2-7; a weak D match, TRBD1 (5 bases). V was shortened by 4 bases and J by 2 bases, with 12 bases between the two germline ends. CDR1 and CDR2 (germline): SEHNR, FQNEAQ (reference sequence). The CDR3 runs 14 residues. The CDR3 region is CASSSWGQTYEQYF. The CDR3 DNA reads as TGTGCCAGCAGCTCTTGGGGCCAAACCTACGAGCAGTACTTC.

This chain joins TRBV2 and TRBJ2-3; maybe TRBD2 (6 bases). V was pared by 5 bases and J by 3 bases, with 15 bases between. The germline CDR1 and CDR2 sequences are SNHLY and FYNNEI. The CDR3 contains 15 residues. CDR3 DNA sequence: TGTGCCAGCAGTATAGCGGAAGGGATGACAGATACGCAGTATTTT. Amino acids: CASSIAEGMTDTQYF. Complete variable domain (other parts from reference TRBV2 and TRBJ2-3): EPEVTQTPSHQVTQMGQEVILRCVPISNHLYFYWYRQILGQKVEFLVSFYNNEISEKSEIFDDQFSVERPDGSNFTLKIRSTKLEDSAMYFCASSIAEGMTDTQYFGPGTRLTVL.

The genes are TRBV7-9 and TRBJ2-3; 7 nucleotides agree with TRBD1. CDR1 is SEHNR and CDR2 is FQNEAQ in the germline V gene (reference sequence). The CDR3 runs 17 residues. V was pared by 5 bases and J by 2 bases, with 13 bases of the junction left unmatched. The CDR3 region is CASSPVKGQDSTDTQYF. The CDR3 DNA sequence: TGTGCCAGCAGCCCGGTAAAAGGACAGGACTCCACAGATACGCAGTATTTT.

The J gene is TRBJ1-4, the V gene TRBV28, with 10 bases aligning to TRBD1. The CDR3 loop spans 15 amino acids. Germline V gene data show CDR1 as MDHEN and CDR2 as SYDVKM. After removal of 8 bases from V and 10 bases from J, the junction contained 13 bases not matched to a gene. The CDR3 bases are TGTGCCAGCTACATAGGGACAGGGGATTCCGGAAAACTGTTTTTT. It is translated as CASYIGTGDSGKLFF.

The V call is TRBV19, the J call TRBJ2-3; 7 nucleotides line up with TRBD1. The CDR3 consists of 16 residues. Germline CDR1 reads LNHDA; CDR2 reads SQIVND (reference sequence). J was trimmed by 5 bases and V by 5 bases; bases with no gene match: 13. The CDR3 region has the DNA TGTGCCAGTAGTTCTCGGGAAGGGGGCATTGAAGATACGCAGTATTTT. Translating it yields CASSSREGGIEDTQYF.

The chain employs TRBV7-9 and TRBJ2-3; 9 positions match TRBD2. The CDR3 is 16 amino acids. CDR1 and CDR2 (germline): SEHNR, FQNEAQ (reference sequence). The V gene end was trimmed by 7 bases and the J gene end by 2 bases; junction bases not matched to a gene: 10. CDR3 amino acids: CASTKRLAESTDTQYF. CDR3 in DNA: TGTGCCAGCACAAAAAGACTAGCGGAATCCACAGATACGCAGTATTTT.

The genes are TRBV6-5 and TRBJ2-7; no firm D call. CDR1 is MNHEY and CDR2 is SVGAGI in the germline V gene. This CDR3 region has 12 residues. V was pared by 5 bases and J by 6 bases, with 11 bases between. The CDR3 sequence is CASSPSRVEQYF. DNA for the CDR3: TGTGCCAGCAGTCCCTCCCGGGTCGAGCAGTACTTC.

The CDR3 sequence: CASSQALRQGAYEQYF. The CDR3 bases are TGTGCCAGCAGCCAGGCCCTGAGACAGGGGGCGTACGAGCAGTACTTC. The chain is built from TRBV4-2 and TRBJ2-7, with 10 bases lining up with TRBD1. The CDR3 runs 16 residues. CDR1 and CDR2 (germline): LGHNA, YNFKEQ. Trimming took 3 bases from V and 4 from J; bases not matched to a gene: 9.

This chain joins TRBV7-2 and TRBJ2-1; 7 positions agree with TRBD2. There are 15 residues in the CDR3. Germline lookup yields CDR1 SGHTA and CDR2 FQGNSA. V was clipped by 5 bases and J by 4 bases; unmatched bases: 8. This chain's CDR3 is CASSPRASGYNEQFF. The CDR3, as DNA: TGTGCCAGCAGCCCCAGGGCTAGCGGTTACAATGAGCAGTTCTTC.

The chain joins TRBV18 to TRBJ1-1; D call uncertain. The CDR3 has 13 residues. Germline V gene lookup returns CDR1 KGHSH and CDR2 LQKENI. The ends were cut back, 3 bases at V and 2 bases at J, with 7 bases in the middle. The CDR3 sequence: CASSPPGNTEAFF. The CDR3 region has the DNA TGTGCCAGCTCACCCCCGGGAAACACTGAAGCTTTCTTT. The full variable domain, completed using reference TRBV18 and TRBJ1-1, is NAGVMQNPRHLVRRRGQEARLRCSPMKGHSHVYWYRQLPEEGLKFMVYLQKENIIDESGMPKERFSAEFPKEGPSILRIQQVVRGDSAAYFCASSPPGNTEAFFGQGTRLTVV.